The 22 T cell receptor beta chains listed next were all sequenced from one sample in a study of blood T cell repertoires in COVID-19. Sequencing was performed with immunoSEQ multiplex PCR; in TCRdb, only in-frame clones are kept and a portion is missing. This sample carries about 50,000 clones, 85% of them seen once, and the ten largest clones take more than 8.5%. Material: peripheral blood. Every receptor here comes from a human donor in a cohort sampled during active COVID-19.

The table lists this clone with a count of one. V usage is TRBV7-9 and J usage is TRBJ1-5; possibly TRBD1 for D (5 bases). The V end lost 6 bases, the J end lost 3 bases, and 12 bases lay between the germline ends. This CDR3 is 14 amino acids long. CDR1 SEHNR and CDR2 FQNEAQ come from the germline V gene (reference sequence). CDR3 in amino acids: CASSLGTANQPQHF. In nucleotides, the CDR3 is TGTGCCAGCAGTCTCGGGACTGCCAATCAGCCCCAGCATTTT.

The V call is TRBV19, the J call TRBJ2-7, with 11 bases that match TRBD1. The length of the CDR3 is 16 residues. V gave up 6 bases and J gave up 3 bases; unmatched junction bases: 10. The V gene's germline CDR1 is LNHDA and CDR2 SQIVND (reference sequence). The CDR3 DNA sequence: TGTGCCAGTAGCGGACAGGGGGCTACCCCCGGCTACGAGCAGTACTTC. This codes for CASSGQGATPGYEQYF.

The chain joins TRBV4-2 to TRBJ2-7, with D perhaps matching TRBD2 (7 bases). Trimming took 2 bases from V and 3 from J, leaving 14 bases between them. The CDR3 has 15 residues. CDR1 and CDR2 from the germline V gene are LGHNA and YNFKEQ. CDR3 bases: TGTGCCAGCAGCCAAAAAGGGGGGGTGAGCTACGAGCAGTACTTC. It is translated as CASSQKGGVSYEQYF.

This sequence joins TRBV11-2 and TRBJ1-6; possible D gene TRBD1, 6 bases. Trimming took 0 bases from V and 10 from J, leaving 25 bases between them. Germline V gene sequence: CDR1 SGHAT, CDR2 FQNNGV. The CDR3 spans 19 residues. CDR3 bases: TGTGCCAGCAGCTTAGAAAGGGGGGGGACGGGTAGAGGTTTCTCACCCCTCCACTTT. It is translated as CASSLERGGTGRGFSPLHF.

The chain employs TRBV6-5 and TRBJ2-2; TRBD2 might be the D (5 bases). Germline CDR1 MNHEY, CDR2 SVGAGI. The CDR3 length is 14 residues. V dropped 5 bases and J dropped 5 bases, with 12 bases sitting between them. CDR3 nucleotide sequence: TGTGCCAGCAGTCCCCCCGGGGAAACCGGGGAGCTGTTTTTT. Its translation is CASSPPGETGELFF.

V usage is TRBV3-1 (or the pseudogene TRBV3-2) and J usage is TRBJ1-2; D is unresolved. The germline V and J ends were trimmed by 4 bases and 4 bases, with 10 bases remaining between them. The CDR3 consists of 13 residues. Per germline, CDR1 LGHDT and CDR2 YNNKEL (reference sequence). In DNA, the CDR3 is TGTGCCAGCAGCCTGGGCCTTTCCTATGGCTACACCTTC. Amino acid sequence: CASSLGLSYGYTF.

CDR3 sequence reads: CSVGTGVNQPQHF. DNA for the CDR3: TGCAGCGTTGGGACAGGGGTTAATCAGCCCCAGCATTTT. J is TRBJ1-5 and V is TRBV29-1; 9 bases fit TRBD1. The CDR3 has 13 residues. With V trimmed by 4 bases and J by 4 bases, 2 bases remained unmatched. CDR1 is SQVTM, CDR2 ANQGSEA, per germline.

The chain joins TRBV5-4 to TRBJ2-5; 11 nucleotides line up with TRBD1. The CDR3 is 16 amino acids. Germline loops: CDR1 SGHNT, CDR2 YYREEE (reference sequence). V was clipped by 3 bases and J by 2 bases; unmatched bases: 6. The CDR3 DNA follows: TGTGCCAGCAGCTCGGACAGGGGGCGCCTTCAAGAGACCCAGTACTTC. Translated, it gives CASSSDRGRLQETQYF.

This clone came up once. The rearrangement links TRBV7-2 to TRBJ2-3, with D perhaps matching TRBD2 (6 bases). The V gene lost 5 bases and the J gene lost 2 bases, with 17 bases spanning the gap. Germline V gene lookup returns CDR1 SGHTA and CDR2 FQGNSA. The CDR3 is 16 residues long. The CDR3 coding sequence is TGTGCCAGCAGCGCCCAGACTAGTCCGACCACAGATACGCAGTATTTT. Encoded protein: CASSAQTSPTTDTQYF.

In the case of this clone: One end of the junction is discordant with germline, which a read error may explain. The chain couples TRBV19 to TRBJ1-1; D not certain. In germline, CDR1 is LNHDA, CDR2 SQIVND (reference sequence). The CDR3 is 13 residues long. CDR3 sequence reads: CASRIGRDTEAFF. In DNA, the CDR3 is TGTGCCAGTAGGATAGGGCGGGACACTGAAGCTTTCTTT.

This chain uses TRBV24-1 with TRBJ1-4, with 9 bases lining up with TRBD1. In germline, CDR1 is KGHDR, CDR2 SFDVKD. The junction had 3 bases not matched to a gene; V was cut back by 4 bases and J by 4 bases. The CDR3 runs 15 residues. The CDR3 region is CATSEGQGNNEKLFF. DNA of the CDR3: TGTGCCACCAGTGAGGGACAGGGCAATAATGAAAAACTGTTTTTT.

This rearrangement joins TRBV6-5 to TRBJ2-2; no clear D. Per the germline V gene, CDR1 is MNHEY and CDR2 is SVGAGI. Trimming shortened V by 2 bases and J by 3 bases, and 4 bases separated the two germline ends. The CDR3 has 13 residues. The CDR3 reads CASSYGHTGELFF. The CDR3 DNA reads TGTGCCAGCAGTTACGGCCACACCGGGGAGCTGTTTTTT.

With respect to this clone: One end of the junction fails to match germline, which may point to a read error. CDR3 region: CASSPPGSPGRYQATQYF. In nucleotides, the CDR3 is TGTGCCAGCTCACCCCCGGGAAGCCCCGGACGGTACCAAGCGACCCAGTACTTC. J is TRBJ2-5 and V is TRBV18; D possibly corresponds to TRBD2 (5 bases). The CDR3 has 18 residues. Germline values: CDR1 KGHSH, CDR2 LQKENI.

The V call is TRBV5-4, the J call TRBJ2-7; possible D gene TRBD2, 6 bases. CDR3 length: 14 amino acids. Germline CDR1 SGHNT, CDR2 YYREEE (reference sequence). Trimming took 4 bases from V and 2 from J, leaving 13 bases between them. CDR3 amino acids: CASSGGIPAYEQYF. The CDR3 nucleotides read TGTGCCAGCAGCGGCGGGATCCCCGCCTACGAGCAGTACTTC.

V and J are TRBV20-1 and TRBJ2-1, with D possibly being TRBD2 (5 bases). Germline values: CDR1 DFQATT, CDR2 SNEGSKA (reference sequence). This CDR3 has 11 amino acids. The ends were cut back, 6 bases at V and 14 bases at J, with 17 bases in the middle. The CDR3 loop reads CSAAEAVEEFF. The DNA for the CDR3 is TGCAGTGCCGCGGAGGCGGTGGAAGAGTTCTTC.

The gene calls are TRBV28 and TRBJ2-7; the D is unclear. There are 13 residues in the CDR3. Germline V gene lookup returns CDR1 MDHEN and CDR2 SYDVKM. Trimming stripped 2 bases from V and 4 bases from J, with 9 bases between. The CDR3 sequence: CASSLIGGYEQYF. In DNA, the CDR3 is TGTGCCAGCAGTTTAATAGGCGGATACGAGCAGTACTTC.

V gene TRBV5-1 combines with J gene TRBJ2-7, with TRBD1 matching 8 bases. The CDR3 totals 16 residues. J gave up 0 bases and V 0 bases, and 5 bases lay outside the gene matches. CDR1 is SGHRS and CDR2 is YFSETQ in the germline V gene. Written as DNA, the CDR3 is TGCGCCAGCAGCTTGGAAGCTGGGACAGGCTCCTACGAGCAGTACTTC. Protein product: CASSLEAGTGSYEQYF.

The chain carries TRBV6-5 and TRBJ2-7; TRBD2 matches 10 bases. The CDR3 loop spans 15 amino acids. The V gene's germline CDR1 is MNHEY and CDR2 SVGAGI. With 6 bases clipped from V and 3 bases from J, the junction kept 8 bases outside the gene matches. As DNA, the CDR3 is TGTGCCAGCAGCATGAAAGCGGGAGGGGTCTACGAGCAGTACTTC. This codes for CASSMKAGGVYEQYF.

V gene TRBV27 combines with J gene TRBJ2-5; 9 bases are shared with TRBD2. Germline CDR1 is MNHEY and CDR2 is SMNVEV (reference sequence). J gave up 4 bases and V 4 bases, and 7 bases lay outside the gene matches. This CDR3 is 15 amino acids long. The CDR3 spells CASSWASGNAETQYF. For the CDR3, the DNA is TGTGCCAGCAGTTGGGCTAGCGGGAACGCAGAGACCCAGTACTTC.

The chain joins TRBV6-5 to TRBJ2-7, with TRBD2 identical over 9 bases. Germline-derived CDR1 and CDR2 are MNHEY and SVGAGI. CDR3 size: 14 residues. V lost 5 bases and J lost 4; bases outside the gene matches: 6. CDR3 DNA sequence: TGTGCCAGCAGTAATATAGCGGGAGTGTACGAGCAGTACTTC. Amino acid sequence: CASSNIAGVYEQYF.

The chain joins TRBV19 to TRBJ2-6, with a weak D call TRBD2 (6 bases). Trimming left V 5 bases short and J 0 bases short, with 14 bases between. Germline CDR1 LNHDA, CDR2 SQIVND (reference sequence). There are 17 residues in the CDR3. The CDR3: CASSLGVADSGANVLTF. CDR3 coding DNA: TGTGCCAGTAGTCTAGGGGTAGCGGACTCTGGGGCCAACGTCCTGACTTTC.

The chain uses TRBV19 and TRBJ1-1, with 7 bases identical to TRBD1. This CDR3 region has 13 residues. Per germline, CDR1 LNHDA and CDR2 SQIVND (reference sequence). V lost 6 bases and J lost 3; bases outside the gene matches: 4. CDR3 in amino acids: CASRSTGDTEAFF. CDR3 nucleotide sequence: TGTGCCAGTAGGAGTACAGGGGACACTGAAGCTTTCTTT.